This entry lists 15 T cell receptor beta chains sequenced from one sample in a study of monozygotic twins with inflammatory bowel disease. TCRdb re-called the 5' RACE reads; one entry per CDR3 protein, DNA not given. The sample data list around 400,000 distinct CDR3 sequences. Sequencing used blood. The receptors were sampled from a human donor with ulcerative colitis or Crohn's disease, or a healthy co-twin of an affected twin (not recorded which).

The rearrangement joins TRBV19 to TRBJ1-1; TCRdb reports TRBD1, a call that lacks DNA to check it against. The germline V gene encodes CDR1 LNHDA and CDR2 SQIVND (reference sequence). The length of the CDR3 is 15 residues. The CDR3 protein is CASSPDRGPASEAFF.

The chain combines TRBV12-3 or TRBV12-4 with TRBJ2-2; TCRdb's D gene call, TRBD1, goes unchecked for lack of DNA. The CDR3 contains 14 residues. Here the CDR3 reads CASRDRVNTGELFF.

The chain links TRBV24-1 to TRBJ2-1; TCRdb's D call of TRBD2 is untestable without DNA. Germline CDR1 is KGHDR and CDR2 is SFDVKD. The CDR3 is 15 amino acids. The CDR3 reads CATQTGLAANNEQFF.

The rearrangement links TRBV20-1 to TRBJ2-2; TCRdb's assignment of TRBD1 cannot be checked, as there is no DNA. Germline CDR1 DFQATT, CDR2 SNEGSKA (reference sequence). The CDR3 consists of 16 residues. CDR3 amino acids: CSAKSPGQLNTGELFF.

V usage is TRBV6-1 and J usage is TRBJ2-1; TCRdb selects TRBD2, and the lack of DNA leaves this call unchecked. The CDR3 length is 16 residues. Germline loops: CDR1 MNHNS, CDR2 SASEGT. The CDR3 sequence is CASSLDRRDAGNEQFF.

The V call is TRBV24-1, the J call TRBJ2-1; TCRdb's D call of TRBD1 is untestable without DNA. The length of the CDR3 is 13 residues. Germline V gives CDR1 KGHDR, CDR2 SFDVKD. Here the CDR3 reads CATSDFLGTGIFF.

The chain employs TRBV30 and TRBJ1-2. This CDR3 contains 12 residues. The germline V gene has CDR1 GTSNPN and CDR2 SVGIG (reference sequence). The CDR3 loop reads CAWSLPNYGYTF.

The chain couples TRBV7-9 to TRBJ2-1; TCRdb lists TRBD1, though no DNA is available to test this call. The CDR3 extends over 11 amino acids. Per the germline V gene, CDR1 is SEHNR and CDR2 is FQNEAQ (reference sequence). CDR3 sequence reads: CASGRGGEQFF.

This sequence joins TRBV12-3 or TRBV12-4 and TRBJ1-1; TCRdb's D gene call, TRBD1, goes unchecked for lack of DNA. CDR3 size: 14 residues. CDR3 sequence reads: CASSLGRADTEAFF.

The chain links TRBV5-1 to TRBJ2-4; TCRdb reports TRBD1, a call that lacks DNA to check it against. Germline assignment: CDR1 SGHRS and CDR2 YFSETQ. The CDR3 is 15 residues long. CDR3 loop: CASSYDGGGKNIQYF.

The chain joins TRBV3-1 to TRBJ2-3; TCRdb names TRBD1, which stays unverified in the absence of DNA. The length of the CDR3 is 14 residues. CDR1 and CDR2 from the germline V gene are LGHDT and YNNKEL (reference sequence). CDR3 loop: CASSPGVGSDTQYF.

The chain combines TRBV5-1 with TRBJ1-3. The CDR3 length is 16 residues. Germline lookup yields CDR1 SGHRS and CDR2 YFSETQ. The CDR3 region is CASSPRSGSGGNTIYF.

The chain couples TRBV9 to TRBJ2-1; TCRdb selects TRBD2, and the lack of DNA leaves this call unchecked. This CDR3 is 13 amino acids long. Germline lookup yields CDR1 SGDLS and CDR2 YYNGEE. The CDR3 here is CASSVSPGDEQFF.

The genes are TRBV30 and TRBJ1-2; TCRdb outputs TRBD1, but without DNA this stays unchecked. CDR3 length: 14 residues. In germline, CDR1 is GTSNPN, CDR2 SVGIG (reference sequence). The CDR3 here is CAWSRKTDIYGYTF.

J is TRBJ1-2 and V is TRBV4-2; TCRdb selects TRBD1, and the lack of DNA leaves this call unchecked. The V gene's germline CDR1 is LGHNA and CDR2 YNFKEQ. The CDR3 runs to 19 residues. This CDR3 is CASSQSSSRGPLANYGYTF.